These 19 T cell receptor beta chains came from one sample sequenced in a study of blood T cell repertoires in COVID-19. Sequenced by immunoSEQ multiplex PCR; TCRdb stores in-frame clones only, minus some. Here the sample spans about 140,000 clones, around 84% being singletons. Sequenced input: peripheral blood. The receptors derive from a woman aged 55-69 years with acute or convalescent COVID-19.

The chain has TRBV6-2 or TRBV6-3 and TRBJ2-7; D unclear. Per germline, CDR1 MNHEY and CDR2 SVGEGT. The CDR3 length is 15 residues. V was shortened by 2 bases and J by 3 bases, with 14 bases between the two germline ends. The CDR3 spells CASSYPGFPVYEQYF. The CDR3 nucleotides read TGTGCCAGCAGTTACCCAGGATTTCCCGTCTACGAGCAGTACTTC.

DNA for the CDR3: TGTGCCAGCAGCTTTACAGGGGGGGACTACGAGCAGTACTTC. Amino acid sequence: CASSFTGGDYEQYF. V usage is TRBV7-6 and J usage is TRBJ2-7; TRBD1 is a possible D gene (8 bases). The CDR3 consists of 14 residues. V was cut by 3 bases and J by 3 bases, with 12 bases left in between. CDR1 and CDR2 from the germline V gene are SGHVS and FNYEAQ.

The chain is built from TRBV5-1 and TRBJ2-7; D unclear. Trimming pared 2 bases from V and 0 bases from J, leaving 9 bases between. Germline CDR1 SGHRS, CDR2 YFSETQ. The CDR3 length is 14 residues. CDR3 in amino acids: CASSLGSTSYEQYF. The DNA for the CDR3 is TGCGCCAGCAGCTTAGGTAGCACCTCCTACGAGCAGTACTTC.

The chain joins TRBV27 to TRBJ2-2; TRBD1 aligns across 11 bases. CDR1 and CDR2 (germline): MNHEY, SMNVEV (reference sequence). There are 16 residues in the CDR3. After removal of 1 base from V and 7 bases from J, the junction contained 5 bases not matched to a gene. The CDR3 DNA sequence: TGTGCCAGCAGTTTATACGGGACAGGGGGGAGCGGGGAGCTGTTTTTT. Translating it yields CASSLYGTGGSGELFF.

CDR3 region: CSARLAGTPNEQYF. The CDR3 DNA follows: TGCAGCGCTCGACTAGCGGGGACACCTAACGAGCAGTACTTC. The genes are TRBV29-1 and TRBJ2-7; TRBD2 aligns across 11 bases. Germline CDR1 reads SQVTM; CDR2 reads ANQGSEA. The CDR3 consists of 14 residues. V lost 7 bases and J lost 5; bases outside the gene matches: 10.

V is TRBV12-3 or TRBV12-4 and J is TRBJ1-2; D unresolved. This CDR3 is 13 amino acids long. V gave up 7 bases and J gave up 4 bases, with 13 bases separating them. The CDR3, as DNA: TGTGCCAGCACGGGGAGGCGAGGCTATGGCTACACCTTC. It codes for CASTGRRGYGYTF.

The CDR3 bases are TGCGCCAGCAGCCAAGATCGGGGGGGAAAACTGTTTTTT. It translates to CASSQDRGGKLFF. J is TRBJ1-4 and V is TRBV4-3; possible D gene TRBD1, 5 bases. V was cut by 0 bases and J by 10 bases, with 9 bases left in between. CDR3 size: 13 residues. Germline CDR1 is LGHNA and CDR2 is YSLEER.

The rearrangement links TRBV2 to TRBJ1-1; maybe TRBD1 (5 bases). This CDR3 comprises 14 residues. Germline V gene sequence: CDR1 SNHLY, CDR2 FYNNEI. With 6 bases removed from V and 3 bases from J, the gap between germline ends came to 14 bases. The CDR3 DNA follows: TGTGCCAGCAGAAACCCTGACAGATACACTGAAGCTTTCTTT. It yields the protein CASRNPDRYTEAFF.

V gene TRBV7-2 combines with J gene TRBJ1-5; 7 positions match TRBD1. The CDR3 length is 15 residues. The germline V gene has CDR1 SGHTA and CDR2 FQGNSA. V was pared by 4 bases and J by 2 bases, with 5 bases of the junction left unmatched. The CDR3 spells CASSSRQGGNQPQHF. CDR3 bases: TGTGCCAGCAGCTCTCGACAGGGCGGCAATCAGCCCCAGCATTTT.

This clone was counted only a few times. This sample also contains other DNA sequences that code for the same CDR3. The chain couples TRBV5-1 to TRBJ2-7, with 9 positions matching TRBD1. This CDR3 is 15 amino acids long. Germline V lookup: CDR1 SGHRS, CDR2 YFSETQ. The ends lost 0 bases at V and 2 bases at J; junction bases unmatched: 3. The DNA for the CDR3 is TGCGCCAGCAGCTTGGAGGGACAGGGACCCTACGAGCAGTACTTC. It is translated as CASSLEGQGPYEQYF.

The chain has TRBV2 and TRBJ2-5; a weak D match, TRBD2 (7 bases). Germline V lookup: CDR1 SNHLY, CDR2 FYNNEI. The V and J ends lost 7 bases and 4 bases respectively, with 22 bases between them. There are 16 residues in the CDR3. The CDR3 protein is CASMERRGGAGETQYF. The CDR3 DNA is TGTGCCAGCATGGAGCGAAGGGGGGGGGCCGGAGAGACCCAGTACTTC.

The chain has TRBV7-9 and TRBJ1-1; D ambiguous. This CDR3 has 13 residues. V was pared by 2 bases and J by 5 bases, with 9 bases between. CDR1 is SEHNR, CDR2 FQNEAQ, per germline (reference sequence). The CDR3 sequence: CASSLTLATEAFF. As DNA, the CDR3 is TGTGCCAGCAGCTTAACCCTGGCTACTGAAGCTTTCTTT.

This clone has a handful of counts. The V call is TRBV30, the J call TRBJ1-1, with 11 bases matching TRBD1. Germline V gene lookup returns CDR1 GTSNPN and CDR2 SVGIG (reference sequence). The CDR3 is made up of 16 amino acids. V was clipped by 2 bases and J by 4 bases; unmatched bases: 9. This CDR3 is CAWSTSGTGGPTEAFF. CDR3 bases: TGTGCCTGGAGTACTTCCGGGACAGGGGGACCCACTGAAGCTTTCTTT.

On this clone itself: Compared with germline, one end of the junction differs, possibly owing to a read error. The chain carries TRBV4-2 and TRBJ2-2; 8 bases match TRBD1. Germline V CDR1 and CDR2: LGHNA, YNFKEQ. This CDR3 is 16 amino acids long. CDR3 sequence (DNA): TGTGCCAGCAACCAAGGCCCGGGACAGGAGCGCGGGGAGCTGTTTTTT. It encodes CASNQGPGQERGELFF.

The J gene is TRBJ1-6, the V gene TRBV4-2; no clear D. Trimming took 1 base from V and 3 from J, leaving 7 bases between them. Germline V gene sequence: CDR1 LGHNA, CDR2 YNFKEQ. This CDR3 has 15 residues. The CDR3 DNA is TGTGCCAGCAGCCAAGTGTCCCTCTATAATTCACCCCTCCACTTT. Its protein is CASSQVSLYNSPLHF.

In its sample, this clone was seen a few times. This rearrangement joins TRBV5-1 to TRBJ1-4; D is ambiguous. Deletions cut 4 bases from V and 0 bases from J, with 16 bases between. Germline CDR1 is SGHRS and CDR2 is YFSETQ. The CDR3 covers 17 residues. The CDR3 coding sequence is TGCGCCAGCAGCCCCTTTGGGCTCCCTGCAACTAATGAAAAACTGTTTTTT. It is translated as CASSPFGLPATNEKLFF. Complete variable domain (other parts from reference TRBV5-1 and TRBJ1-4): KAGVTQTPRYLIKTRGQQVTLSCSPISGHRSVSWYQQTPGQGLQFLFEYFSETQRNKGNFPGRFSGRQFSNSRSEMNVSTLELGDSALYLCASSPFGLPATNEKLFFGSGTQLSVL.

The chain couples TRBV6-5 to TRBJ1-2; unclear D gene. The ends were cut back, 7 bases at V and 7 bases at J, with 16 bases in the middle. This CDR3 comprises 13 residues. CDR1 and CDR2 from the germline V gene are MNHEY and SVGAGI. The CDR3 loop is CASTGEGISGYTF. CDR3 bases: TGTGCCAGCACTGGAGAGGGTATTAGTGGCTACACCTTC.

The chain employs TRBV5-8 and TRBJ2-1, with D unresolved. Trimming removed 1 base at V and 7 bases at J, with 9 bases between. The CDR3 totals 13 residues. Germline V gene lookup returns CDR1 SGHTS and CDR2 YDEGEE. The CDR3 protein is CASSLQRRNEQFF. The CDR3, as DNA: TGTGCCAGCAGCTTGCAACGGAGAAATGAGCAGTTCTTC.

V is TRBV6-6 and J is TRBJ2-5, with TRBD2 as a possible D gene (6 bases). Germline CDR1 MNHNY, CDR2 SVGAGI (reference sequence). V was clipped by 6 bases and J by 2 bases, with 19 bases between them. The CDR3 length is 16 residues. CDR3 in DNA: TGTGCCAGCAGGGTTGGCGGGATGGGGGTTCAAGAGACCCAGTACTTC. It is translated as CASRVGGMGVQETQYF.